This T cell receptor beta chain was sequenced during a study of shared clonotypes between healthy human individuals. In the study overall: A couple of female and a few male donors aged 18 to 49 were enrolled. Points from the study as a whole: Clonotype sharing among donors likely depends on sequencing depth. As a rule, naive subsets had a larger estimated richness than memory subsets.

Authors' methods: Filtering differed since immunoSEQ provided only junctions, with no quality scores. The assay was immunoSEQ multiplex PCR, and TCRdb's table has in-frame clones only and misses some. V and J calls and clone size are as listed in that table; D and trimming were resolved from the DNA. Seen here are roughly 2.5 million clones, roughly nine tenths observed once, and the top ten hold more than 0.12%. As to this clone: Its antigen remains unknown. This CDR3 is also generated by other DNA sequences in the sample.

Germline V gene sequence: CDR1 MDHEN, CDR2 SYDVKM. Trimming removed 3 bases at V and 0 bases at J, with 12 bases between. The CDR3 runs 16 residues. This TCR was sampled from a man younger than 35 in good health. The sequencing sample was made of naive CD4+ T cells sorted from blood. Subset described: CD45RA+ positively selected. The rearrangement links TRBV28 to TRBJ1-5; D is perhaps TRBD1 (5 bases). The CDR3 sequence is CASSFGQGYSNQPQHF. DNA of the CDR3: TGTGCCAGCAGTTTTGGTCAGGGCTATAGCAATCAGCCCCAGCATTTT.